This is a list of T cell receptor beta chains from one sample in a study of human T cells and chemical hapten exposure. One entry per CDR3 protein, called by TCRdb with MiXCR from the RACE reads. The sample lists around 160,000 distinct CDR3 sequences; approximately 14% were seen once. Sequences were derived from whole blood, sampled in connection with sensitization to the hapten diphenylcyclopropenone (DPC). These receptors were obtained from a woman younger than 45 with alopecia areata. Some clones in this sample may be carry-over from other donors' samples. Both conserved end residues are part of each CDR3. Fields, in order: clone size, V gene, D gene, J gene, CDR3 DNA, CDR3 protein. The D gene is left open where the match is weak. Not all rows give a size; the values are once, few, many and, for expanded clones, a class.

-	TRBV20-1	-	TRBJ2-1	TGCAGTGCCGAGATTCCGGGACTCTTAAATGAGCAGTTCTTC	CSAEIPGLLNEQFF
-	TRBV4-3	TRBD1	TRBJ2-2	TGCGCCAGCAGCCCCGGACAGGGGGCAGCGAACACCGGGGAGCTGTTTTTT	CASSPGQGAANTGELFF
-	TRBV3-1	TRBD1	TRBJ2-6	TGTGCCAGCAGCCGAGCCGGGACAGTGGGCTCTGGGGCCAACGTCCTGACTTTC	CASSRAGTVGSGANVLTF
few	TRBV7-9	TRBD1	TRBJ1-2	TGTGCCAGCAGCCGGGACAGCGGCTACACCTTC	CASSRDSGYTF
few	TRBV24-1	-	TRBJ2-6	TGTGCCACCAGTGTCCACCATTCTGGGGCCAACGTCCTGACTTTC	CATSVHHSGANVLTF
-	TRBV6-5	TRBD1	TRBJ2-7	TGTGCCAGCAGTTTCCTATCCGGGACAGGGCTATTGTTC	CASSFLSGTGLLF
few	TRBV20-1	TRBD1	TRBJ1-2	TGCAGTGCTACACCAGGGGGAGCTAACTATGGCTACACCTTC	CSATPGGANYGYTF
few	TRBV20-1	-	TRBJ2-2	TGCAGTGGGATGGACGGGATCACCGGGGAGCTGTTTTTT	CSGMDGITGELFF
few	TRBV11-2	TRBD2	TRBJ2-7	TGTGCCAGCAGTCAGACTAGCGGGGGGGCCATCGGCTCCTACGAGCAGTACTTC	CASSQTSGGAIGSYEQYF
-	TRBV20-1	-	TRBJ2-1	TGCAGTGCTACGGAGCGGGTCTCCTACAATGAGCAGTTCTTC	CSATERVSYNEQFF
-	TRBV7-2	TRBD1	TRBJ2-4	TGTGCCAGCAGCTCCCAGGACAGGGGAAACATTCAGTACTTC	CASSSQDRGNIQYF
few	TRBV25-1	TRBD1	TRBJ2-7	TGTGCCAGCAGTGACATATCCCCGGGACAGGGAGTCTACGAGCAGTACTTC	CASSDISPGQGVYEQYF
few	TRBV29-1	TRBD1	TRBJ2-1	TGCAGCGCCGGGACAGACCCATACAATGAGCAGTTCTTC	CSAGTDPYNEQFF
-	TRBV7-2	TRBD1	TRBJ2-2	TGTGCCAGCAGCTTACGACAGGGGGCGGCCGGGGAGCTGTTTTTT	CASSLRQGAAGELFF
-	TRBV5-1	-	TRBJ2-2	TGCGCCAGCAGCTTGTCAGTGGCCGGGGAGCTGTTTTTT	CASSLSVAGELFF
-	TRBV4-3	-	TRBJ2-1	TGCGCCAGCAGCCAAGTTTTGGGCAATGAGCAGTTCTTC	CASSQVLGNEQFF
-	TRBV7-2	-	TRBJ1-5	TGTGCCAGCAGCTTCACAGGGTTCAATCAGCCCCAGCATTTT	CASSFTGFNQPQHF
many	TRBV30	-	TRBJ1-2	TGTGCCTGGAGCCCAGGGATCTATGGCTACACCTTC	CAWSPGIYGYTF
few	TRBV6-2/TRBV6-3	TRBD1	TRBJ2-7	TGTGCCAGCAGTTCGGGACAGGGGCAGTACTTC	CASSSGQGQYF
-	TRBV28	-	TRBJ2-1	TGTGCCACCTTGCCAGCAGCCAGGGGGGTCCATGAGCAGTTCTTC	CATLPAARGVHEQFF
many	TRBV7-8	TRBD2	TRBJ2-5	TGTGCCAGCAGCTTAGCTGAGGTAGCGGGAGTAAGGGGAGAGACCCAGTACTTC	CASSLAEVAGVRGETQYF
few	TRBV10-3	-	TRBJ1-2	TGTGCCATCACGGACAGCAACCCCTATGGCTACACCTTC	CAITDSNPYGYTF
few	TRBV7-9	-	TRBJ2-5	TGTGCCAGCAGCTTCTTGTCGTACCAAGAGACCCAGTACTTC	CASSFLSYQETQYF
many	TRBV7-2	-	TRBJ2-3	TGTGCCAGCAGCTTCACAGGGAGCCCTGGGCAGTATTTT	CASSFTGSPGQYF
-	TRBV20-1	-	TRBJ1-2	TGCAGTGCTAGAGTTAGCTATGGCTACACCTTC	CSARVSYGYTF
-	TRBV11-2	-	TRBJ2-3	TGTGCCAGCAGCTTAGGGGCCAGCACAGATACGCAGTATTTT	CASSLGASTDTQYF
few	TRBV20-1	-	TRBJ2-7	TGCAGTTTGGCCGGTAGGGCAAACACCAACGAGCAGTACTTC	CSLAGRANTNEQYF
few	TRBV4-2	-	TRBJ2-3	TGTGCCAGCAGCCAAGACGGGGGGCTAGCCACAGATACGCAGTATTTT	CASSQDGGLATDTQYF
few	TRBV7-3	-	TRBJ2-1	TGTGCCAGCAGCCGAGGGGGACAATACAATGAGCAGTTCTTC	CASSRGGQYNEQFF
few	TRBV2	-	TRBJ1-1	TGTGCCAGCAGTGAATCGGGGGCTGAAGCTTTCTTT	CASSESGAEAFF
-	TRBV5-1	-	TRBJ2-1	TGCGCCAGCAGCATACAGGGAGGTGAGCAGTTCTTC	CASSIQGGEQFF
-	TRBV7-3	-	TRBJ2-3	TGTGCCAGCAGCCCCGAACCGAAAGATACGCAGTATTTT	CASSPEPKDTQYF
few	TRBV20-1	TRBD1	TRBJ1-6	TGCAGTGCACCAGACAGGGGACATTCACCCCTCCACTTT	CSAPDRGHSPLHF
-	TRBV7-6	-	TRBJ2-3	TGTGCCAGCACCCTAGGGGCGTCAGGGACGTCTAGCACAGATACGCAGTATTTT	CASTLGASGTSSTDTQYF
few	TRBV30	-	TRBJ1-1	TGTGCCTGGCAGGGTGGAGGCACTGAAGCTTTCTTT	CAWQGGGTEAFF
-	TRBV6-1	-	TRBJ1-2	TGTGCCAGCGAAAACCGGGCCAATACTAACTATGGCTACACCTTC	CASENRANTNYGYTF
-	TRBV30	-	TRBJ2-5	TGTGCCTGGAGTCAGCGGTCCTGGGAGACCCAGTACTTC	CAWSQRSWETQYF
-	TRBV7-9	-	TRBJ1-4	TGTGCCAGCAGCTTACAGGAGGCCTCCCCAACTAATGAAAAACTGTTTTTT	CASSLQEASPTNEKLFF
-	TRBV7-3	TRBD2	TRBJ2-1	TGTGCCAGCCAGGGGGAGACTAGCGGGAGCTATGAGCAGTTCTTC	CASQGETSGSYEQFF
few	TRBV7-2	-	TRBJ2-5	TGTGCCAGCAGCTTGGTAGCGGAGCAAGAGACCCAGTACTTC	CASSLVAEQETQYF
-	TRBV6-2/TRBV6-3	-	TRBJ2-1	TGTGCCAGCAGTTCCGGGAGTGAGCAGTTCTTC	CASSSGSEQFF
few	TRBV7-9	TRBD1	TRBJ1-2	TGTGCCAGCAGCTCCGGGGACAGGGCCCCATATGGCTACACCTTC	CASSSGDRAPYGYTF
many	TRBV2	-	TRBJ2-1	TGTGCCAGCAGTGAAGGCGGGTACAATGAGCAGTTCTTC	CASSEGGYNEQFF
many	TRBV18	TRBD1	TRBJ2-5	TGTGCCAGCTCACCATTTCCCGTCGGACAGGGGTCCGTAGAGACCCAGTACTTC	CASSPFPVGQGSVETQYF
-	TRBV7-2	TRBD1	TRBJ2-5	TGTGCCAGCAGCTCGACAGGGAGAGAAGAGACCCAGTACTTC	CASSSTGREETQYF
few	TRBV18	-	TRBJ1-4	TGTGCCAGCTCGAGGGGCCCGACTAATGAAAAACTGTTTTTT	CASSRGPTNEKLFF
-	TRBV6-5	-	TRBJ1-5	TGTGCCAGCAGTTATAGGTGGGATCAGCCCCAGCATTTT	CASSYRWDQPQHF
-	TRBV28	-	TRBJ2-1	TGTGCCAGCAGTTTGGGACTTAGTACCCGATACCAGTTCTTC	CASSLGLSTRYQFF
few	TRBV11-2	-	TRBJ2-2	TGTGCCAGCAGCTTGCGACGGCCGAACACCGGGGAGCTGTTTTTT	CASSLRRPNTGELFF
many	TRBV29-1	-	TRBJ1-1	TGCAGCGTTGTTGACGGAGAAGCTTTCTTT	CSVVDGEAFF
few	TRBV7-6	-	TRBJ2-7	TGTGCCAGCAGCTTAGCGGAGGGACAGAACGAGCAGTACTTC	CASSLAEGQNEQYF